This T cell receptor (beta chain) was sequenced in a study of cytomegalovirus exposure and HLA in healthy donors. The study, taken as a whole, reports: Among the sequence variants, a highly shared cluster was likely an artifact of sequencing. The HLA-A and HLA-B alleles of most subjects were reportedly predicted accurately from TCR beta sequences.

A remark on this clone: Antigen: not known.

Per the germline V gene, CDR1 is SNHLY and CDR2 is FYNNEI. The CDR3 extends over 15 amino acids. V was trimmed by 2 bases and J by 1 base, leaving 10 bases between them. Both 60 Vbeta primers and 13 Jbeta primers went into the PCR. Method: immunoSEQ multiplex PCR; TCRdb's copy keeps in-frame clones and lacks some. The profile shows 75,000 to 90,000 clones, roughly four fifths of them singletons. The chain couples TRBV2 to TRBJ2-3; perhaps TRBD1 as D (7 bases). Sample: PBMCs. This TCR was sampled from a human donor in good health. The CDR3 here is CASSEPRGGTDTQYF. The CDR3 region has the DNA TGTGCCAGCAGTGAACCCAGGGGGGGCACAGATACGCAGTATTTT.